This T cell receptor (beta chain) was retrieved from a study of blood T cell repertoires in COVID-19. Background on the study: COVID-19 samples from acute and convalescent phases originated in the United States, Italy and Spain. The cDNA or gDNA used as material had been derived from T cells, B-cell-depleted T cells, or PBMCs.

This CDR3 is 15 amino acids long. Germline V gene lookup returns CDR1 LNHDA and CDR2 SQIVND (reference sequence). Trimming stripped 5 bases from V and 0 bases from J, with 13 bases between. In this sample, this clone turned up once. In the original processing: Researchers report that nucleated cell counts were estimated from reference gene primer amplification. The repertoire was sequenced with immunoSEQ multiplex PCR; TCRdb's copy has only in-frame clones and lacks some. From that table come the V and J calls and clone size; the DNA was used to work out D and trimming. The repertoire includes 150,000 to 200,000 clones, approximately 87% of them detected once, and about an eighth sits in the top ten. Followed over time, Seattle patients had been enrolled while infection was active.

The sequenced sample was peripheral blood. This TCR was recovered from a woman between 70 and 85 years old with COVID-19, enrolled during active disease. The chain joins TRBV19 to TRBJ1-1; D possibly corresponds to TRBD1 (6 bases). The CDR3 sequence: CASSGGRLMNTEAFF. In nucleotides, the CDR3 is TGTGCCAGTAGTGGGGGCAGACTCATGAACACTGAAGCTTTCTTT.